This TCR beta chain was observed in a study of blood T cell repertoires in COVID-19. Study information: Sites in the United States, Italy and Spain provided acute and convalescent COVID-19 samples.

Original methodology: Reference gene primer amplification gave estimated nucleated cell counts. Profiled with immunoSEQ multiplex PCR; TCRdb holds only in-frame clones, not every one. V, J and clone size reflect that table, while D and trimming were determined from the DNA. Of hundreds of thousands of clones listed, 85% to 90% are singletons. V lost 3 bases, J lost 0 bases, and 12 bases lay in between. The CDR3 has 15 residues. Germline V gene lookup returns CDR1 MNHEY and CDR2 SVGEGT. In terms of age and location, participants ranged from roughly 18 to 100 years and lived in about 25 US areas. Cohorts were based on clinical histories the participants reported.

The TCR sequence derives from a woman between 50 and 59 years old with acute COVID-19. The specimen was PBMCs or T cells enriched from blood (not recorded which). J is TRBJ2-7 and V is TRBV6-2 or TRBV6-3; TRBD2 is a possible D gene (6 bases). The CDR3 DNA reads TGTGCCAGCAGTTATTGGGGGACTCTCTCCTACGAGCAGTACTTC. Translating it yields CASSYWGTLSYEQYF.